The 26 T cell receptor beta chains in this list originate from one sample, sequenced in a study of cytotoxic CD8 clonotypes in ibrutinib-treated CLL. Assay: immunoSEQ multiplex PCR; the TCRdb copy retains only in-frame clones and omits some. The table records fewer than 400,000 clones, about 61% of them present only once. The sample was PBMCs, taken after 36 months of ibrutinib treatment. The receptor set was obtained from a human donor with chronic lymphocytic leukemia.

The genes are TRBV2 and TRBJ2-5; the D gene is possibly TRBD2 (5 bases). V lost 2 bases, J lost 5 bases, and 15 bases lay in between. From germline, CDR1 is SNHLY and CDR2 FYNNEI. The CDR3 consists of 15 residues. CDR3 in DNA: TGTGCCAGCAGTGAATGGGGAGCCTATGACGAGACCCAGTACTTC. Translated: CASSEWGAYDETQYF.

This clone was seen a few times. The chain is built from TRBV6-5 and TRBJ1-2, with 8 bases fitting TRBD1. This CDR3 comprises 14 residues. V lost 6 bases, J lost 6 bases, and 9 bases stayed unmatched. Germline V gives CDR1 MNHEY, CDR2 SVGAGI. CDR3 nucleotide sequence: TGTGCCAGCAGCCTAGGACAGGGTACGCATGGCTACACCTTC. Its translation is CASSLGQGTHGYTF.

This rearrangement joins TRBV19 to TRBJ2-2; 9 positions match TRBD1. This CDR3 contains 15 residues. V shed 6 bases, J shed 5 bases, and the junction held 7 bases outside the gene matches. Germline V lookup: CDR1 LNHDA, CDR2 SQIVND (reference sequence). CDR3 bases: TGTGCCAGTAGAACAGGGGGCGCGGAAACCGGGGAGCTGTTTTTT. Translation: CASRTGGAETGELFF.

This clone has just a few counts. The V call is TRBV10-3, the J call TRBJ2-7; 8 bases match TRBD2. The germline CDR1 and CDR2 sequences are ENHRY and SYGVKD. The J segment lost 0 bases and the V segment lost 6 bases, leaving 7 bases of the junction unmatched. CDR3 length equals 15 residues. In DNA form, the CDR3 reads TGTGCCATCAGCCCCGGGGGGGCATCCTCCTACGAGCAGTACTTC. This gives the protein CAISPGGASSYEQYF.

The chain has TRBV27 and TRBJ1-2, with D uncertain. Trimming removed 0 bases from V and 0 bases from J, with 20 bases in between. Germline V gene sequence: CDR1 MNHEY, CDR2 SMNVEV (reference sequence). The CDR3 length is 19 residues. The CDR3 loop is CASSLSSLGGSGANYGYTF. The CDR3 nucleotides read TGTGCCAGCAGTTTATCGTCGCTCGGAGGGAGCGGGGCTAACTATGGCTACACCTTC.

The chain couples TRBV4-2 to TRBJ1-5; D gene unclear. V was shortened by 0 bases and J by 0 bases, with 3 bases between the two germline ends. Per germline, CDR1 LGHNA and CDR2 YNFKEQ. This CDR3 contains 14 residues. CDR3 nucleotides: TGTGCCAGCAGCCAAGAACATAGCAATCAGCCCCAGCATTTT. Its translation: CASSQEHSNQPQHF.

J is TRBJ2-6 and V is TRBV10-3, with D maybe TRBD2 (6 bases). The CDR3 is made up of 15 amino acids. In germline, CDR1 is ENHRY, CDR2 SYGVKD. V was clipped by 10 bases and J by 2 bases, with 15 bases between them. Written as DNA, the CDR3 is TGTGCCACTGGGGGGACCGCCACTGGGGCCAACGTCCTGACTTTC. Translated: CATGGTATGANVLTF.

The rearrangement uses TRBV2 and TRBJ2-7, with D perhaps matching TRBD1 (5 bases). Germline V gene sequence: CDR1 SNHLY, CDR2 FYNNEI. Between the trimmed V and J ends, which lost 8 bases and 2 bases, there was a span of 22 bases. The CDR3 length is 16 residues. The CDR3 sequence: CASFFLGATEPYEQYF. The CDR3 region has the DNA TGTGCCAGCTTTTTTTTGGGCGCGACAGAGCCCTACGAGCAGTACTTC.

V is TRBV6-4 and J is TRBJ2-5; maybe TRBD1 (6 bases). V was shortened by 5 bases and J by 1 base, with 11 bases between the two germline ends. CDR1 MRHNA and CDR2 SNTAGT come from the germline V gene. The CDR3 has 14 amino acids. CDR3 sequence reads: CASSLGQPQETQYF. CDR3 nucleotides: TGTGCCAGCAGTCTCGGACAGCCCCAAGAGACCCAGTACTTC.

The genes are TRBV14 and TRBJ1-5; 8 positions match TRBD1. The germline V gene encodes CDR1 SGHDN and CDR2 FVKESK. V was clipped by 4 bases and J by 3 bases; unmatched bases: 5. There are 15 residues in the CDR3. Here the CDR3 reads CASSPGDRPNQPQHF. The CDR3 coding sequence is TGTGCCAGCAGCCCAGGGGACAGGCCCAATCAGCCCCAGCATTTT.

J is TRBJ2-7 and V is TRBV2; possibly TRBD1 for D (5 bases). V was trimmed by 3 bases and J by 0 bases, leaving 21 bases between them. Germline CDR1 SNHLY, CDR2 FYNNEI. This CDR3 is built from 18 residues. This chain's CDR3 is CASSENYDRLLVSYEQYF. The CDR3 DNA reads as TGTGCCAGCAGTGAGAATTACGACAGATTACTTGTCTCCTACGAGCAGTACTTC.

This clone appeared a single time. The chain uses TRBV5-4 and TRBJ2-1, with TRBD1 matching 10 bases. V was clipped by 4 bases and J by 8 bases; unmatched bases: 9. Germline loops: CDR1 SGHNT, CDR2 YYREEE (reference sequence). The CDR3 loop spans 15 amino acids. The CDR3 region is CASSEPGQGMDEQFF. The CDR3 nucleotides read TGTGCCAGCAGCGAGCCGGGACAGGGGATGGATGAGCAGTTCTTC. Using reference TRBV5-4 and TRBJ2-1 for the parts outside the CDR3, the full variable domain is ETGVTQSPTHLIKTRGQQVTLRCSSQSGHNTVSWYQQALGQGPQFIFQYYREEENGRGNFPPRFSGLQFPNYSSELNVNALELDDSALYLCASSEPGQGMDEQFFGPGTRLTVL.

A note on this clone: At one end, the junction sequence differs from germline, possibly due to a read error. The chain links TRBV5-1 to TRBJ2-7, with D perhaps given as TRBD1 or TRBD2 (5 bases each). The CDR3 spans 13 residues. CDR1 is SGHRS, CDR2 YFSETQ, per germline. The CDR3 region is CASSFKPGHDQYF. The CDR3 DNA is TGCGCCAGCAGCTTTAAACCGGGGCACGATCAGTACTTC.

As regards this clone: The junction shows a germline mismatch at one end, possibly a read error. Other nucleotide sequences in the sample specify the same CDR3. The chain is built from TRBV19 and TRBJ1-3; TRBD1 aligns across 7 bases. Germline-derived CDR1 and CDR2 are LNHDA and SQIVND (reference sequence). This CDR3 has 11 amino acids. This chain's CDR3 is CASTRGDTIYF. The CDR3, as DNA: TGCGCCAGCACCAGGGGGGACACCATATATTTT.

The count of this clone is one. The CDR3 coding sequence is TGCGCCAGCAGCTCGACAGCGTCCAGGGGCGATGAAAAACTGTTTTTT. Translating gives CASSSTASRGDEKLFF. This chain uses TRBV5-1 with TRBJ1-4; a weak D match, TRBD1 (6 bases). CDR3 size: 16 residues. CDR1 and CDR2 from the germline V gene are SGHRS and YFSETQ. The ends were cut back, 3 bases at V and 6 bases at J, with 18 bases in the middle.

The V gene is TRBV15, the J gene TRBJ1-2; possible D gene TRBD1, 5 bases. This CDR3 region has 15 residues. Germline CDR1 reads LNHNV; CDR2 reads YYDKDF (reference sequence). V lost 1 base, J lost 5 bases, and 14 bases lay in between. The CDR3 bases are TGTGCCACCAGCAGAGGGCAGGGATTTAGGTATGGCTACACCTTC. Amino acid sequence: CATSRGQGFRYGYTF.

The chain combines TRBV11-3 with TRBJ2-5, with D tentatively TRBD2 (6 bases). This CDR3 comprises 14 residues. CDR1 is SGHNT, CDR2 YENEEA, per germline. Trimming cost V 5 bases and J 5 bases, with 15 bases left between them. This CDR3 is CASSAAGAGETQYF. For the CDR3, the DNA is TGTGCCAGCAGCGCCGCTGGGGCGGGGGAGACCCAGTACTTC.

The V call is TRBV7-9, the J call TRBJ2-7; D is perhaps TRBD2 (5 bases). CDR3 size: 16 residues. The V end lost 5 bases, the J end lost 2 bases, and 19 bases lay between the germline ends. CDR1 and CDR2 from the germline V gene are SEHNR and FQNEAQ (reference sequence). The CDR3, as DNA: TGTGCCAGCAGCCAATTGGGAGCCTACCGGGCCTACGAGCAGTACTTC. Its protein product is CASSQLGAYRAYEQYF.

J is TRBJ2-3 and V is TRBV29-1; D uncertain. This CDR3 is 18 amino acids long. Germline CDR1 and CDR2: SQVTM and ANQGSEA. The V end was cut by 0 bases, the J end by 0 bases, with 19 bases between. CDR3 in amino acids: CSVEDLGRWARSTDTQYF. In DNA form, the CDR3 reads TGCAGCGTTGAAGATCTCGGTCGATGGGCTAGGAGCACAGATACGCAGTATTTT.

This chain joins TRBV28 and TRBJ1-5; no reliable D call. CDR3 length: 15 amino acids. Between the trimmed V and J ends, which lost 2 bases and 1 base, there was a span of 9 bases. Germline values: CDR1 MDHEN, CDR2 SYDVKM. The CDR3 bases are TGTGCCAGCAGTTTAAGGGCAGGAAGCAATCAGCCCCAGCATTTT. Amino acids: CASSLRAGSNQPQHF.

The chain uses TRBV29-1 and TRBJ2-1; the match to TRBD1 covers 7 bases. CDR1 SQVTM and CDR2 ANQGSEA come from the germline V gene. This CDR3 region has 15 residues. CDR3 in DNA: TGCCTTGCGACCGAGGGGGCTGGGACCTTCAATGAGCAGTTCTTC. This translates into CLATEGAGTFNEQFF.

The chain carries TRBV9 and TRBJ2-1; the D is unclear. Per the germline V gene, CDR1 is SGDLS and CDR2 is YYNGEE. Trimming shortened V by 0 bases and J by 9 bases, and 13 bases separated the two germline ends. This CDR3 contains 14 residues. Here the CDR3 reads CASSVDDGGLEQFF. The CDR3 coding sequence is TGTGCCAGCAGCGTAGATGATGGTGGGCTTGAGCAGTTCTTC.

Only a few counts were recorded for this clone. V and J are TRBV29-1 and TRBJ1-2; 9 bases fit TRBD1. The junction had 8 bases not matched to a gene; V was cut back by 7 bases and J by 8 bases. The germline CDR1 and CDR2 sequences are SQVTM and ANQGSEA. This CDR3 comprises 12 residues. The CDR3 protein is CSAGTGGRGYTF. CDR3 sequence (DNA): TGCAGCGCCGGCACAGGGGGCAGGGGCTACACCTTC.

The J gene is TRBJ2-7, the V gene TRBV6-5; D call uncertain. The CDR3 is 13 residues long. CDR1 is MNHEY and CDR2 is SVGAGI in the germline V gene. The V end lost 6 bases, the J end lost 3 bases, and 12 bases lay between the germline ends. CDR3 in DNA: TGTGCCAGCAGCCCCCGGAGCTACTACGAGCAGTACTTC. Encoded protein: CASSPRSYYEQYF.

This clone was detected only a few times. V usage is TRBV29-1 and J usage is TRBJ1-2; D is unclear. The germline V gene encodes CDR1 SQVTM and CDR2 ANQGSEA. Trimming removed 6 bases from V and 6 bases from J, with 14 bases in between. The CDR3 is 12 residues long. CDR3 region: CSVWPGRNGYTF. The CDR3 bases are TGCAGCGTGTGGCCCGGCAGGAATGGCTACACCTTC. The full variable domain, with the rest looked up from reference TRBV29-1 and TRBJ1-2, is SAVISQKPSRDICQRGTSLTIQCQVDSQVTMMFWYRQQPGQSLTLIATANQGSEATYESGFVIDKFPISRPNLTFSTLTVSNMSPEDSSIYLCSVWPGRNGYTFGSGTRLTVV.

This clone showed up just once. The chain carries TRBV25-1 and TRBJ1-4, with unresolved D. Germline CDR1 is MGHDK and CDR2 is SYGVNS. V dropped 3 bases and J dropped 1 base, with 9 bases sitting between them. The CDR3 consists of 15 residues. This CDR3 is CASSENLITNEKLFF. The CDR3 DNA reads TGTGCCAGCAGTGAGAACCTGATAACTAATGAAAAACTGTTTTTT.